The next 8 T cell receptor beta chains were all read from a single sample in a study of CD8+ T cells in alopecia areata. The sample's treatment: oral pan-JAK inhibitor, 5-10 mg twice daily. RNA extraction was followed by reverse transcription into cDNA, which acted as the sequencing template. Some clones are missing from TCRdb's copy, which holds only in-frame ones; the method was immunoSEQ multiplex PCR. The repertoire includes about 260,000 clones, around 64% of them detected once, and about 0.93% sits in the top ten. The specimen comprised CD4+ T cells sorted from blood, sampled at roughly week 52, from a patient treated with tofacitinib. Receptors originate from a human donor with alopecia areata.

The chain employs TRBV4-3 and TRBJ1-2; 7 bases align to TRBD1. The CDR3 extends over 15 amino acids. Trimming took 2 bases from V and 2 from J; bases not matched to a gene: 5. Germline-derived CDR1 and CDR2 are LGHNA and YSLEER. This chain's CDR3 is CASSQSSRGNYGYTF. The DNA for the CDR3 is TGCGCCAGCAGCCAATCGTCCAGGGGGAACTATGGCTACACCTTC.

This clone was observed a few times. The chain recombines TRBV5-6 with TRBJ1-4; 10 bases are shared with TRBD1. The CDR3 loop spans 15 amino acids. Germline V gene lookup returns CDR1 SGHDT and CDR2 YYEEEE. The V gene end was trimmed by 4 bases and the J gene end by 7 bases; junction bases not matched to a gene: 7. The CDR3 nucleotides are TGTGCCAGCAGCCAACCGGGACAGGGGAGTGAAAAACTGTTTTTT. It encodes CASSQPGQGSEKLFF.

The chain links TRBV15 to TRBJ2-5; weak D call: TRBD1 (6 bases). The germline gives CDR1 LNHNV, CDR2 YYDKDF (reference sequence). CDR3 length: 18 residues. V was cut by 0 bases and J by 1 base, with 18 bases left in between. CDR3 nucleotides: TGTGCCACCAGCAGAGATCGAAATAGGGGGATGCTCCAAGAGACCCAGTACTTC. Protein: CATSRDRNRGMLQETQYF.

V and J are TRBV6-6 and TRBJ2-6; TRBD1 aligns across 7 bases. This CDR3 region has 16 residues. Germline CDR1 is MNHNY and CDR2 is SVGAGI (reference sequence). Losses at the gene ends were 6 bases for V and 2 bases for J; bases not matched to a gene: 7. Written as DNA, the CDR3 is TGTGCCAGCAGCCAACGACAGGGAACTGGGGCCAACGTCCTGACTTTC. Amino acid sequence: CASSQRQGTGANVLTF.

The chain recombines TRBV6-5 with TRBJ2-1; TRBD1 is a possible D gene (6 bases). Germline lookup yields CDR1 MNHEY and CDR2 SVGAGI. The CDR3 is 14 amino acids. V dropped 5 bases and J dropped 8 bases, with 16 bases sitting between them. The CDR3: CASSRHRDNYEQFF. The CDR3 region has the DNA TGTGCCAGCAGTCGACATAGGGACAATTATGAGCAGTTCTTC.

The chain carries TRBV5-1 and TRBJ2-7; 10 nucleotides align to TRBD2. This CDR3 is built from 15 residues. Germline values: CDR1 SGHRS, CDR2 YFSETQ. V shed 0 bases, J shed 3 bases, and the junction held 3 bases outside the gene matches. The CDR3: CASSLDSGGHYEQYF. The DNA of the CDR3 is TGCGCCAGCAGCTTGGATAGCGGGGGGCACTACGAGCAGTACTTC.

This clone was detected only a few times. V and J are TRBV27 and TRBJ1-5; D unresolved. There are 14 residues in the CDR3. The V gene lost 2 bases and the J gene lost 6 bases, with 11 bases spanning the gap. CDR1 MNHEY and CDR2 SMNVEV come from the germline V gene (reference sequence). The CDR3: CASSLSVMGQPQHF. The CDR3 DNA reads TGTGCCAGCAGTTTAAGCGTTATGGGTCAGCCCCAGCATTTT.

This clone was found once. This sequence joins TRBV18 and TRBJ2-2, with D maybe TRBD1 (6 bases). The CDR3 has 14 residues. Per the germline V gene, CDR1 is KGHSH and CDR2 is LQKENI. Trimming pared 3 bases from V and 2 bases from J, leaving 7 bases between. In DNA, the CDR3 is TGTGCCAGCTCACCGACAGGAAACACCGGGGAGCTGTTTTTT. This translates into CASSPTGNTGELFF.